The source of this TCR beta chain is a study of neoadjuvant anti-PD-1 for oral cavity cancer. The CDR3 runs to 16 residues. Trimming removed 6 bases from V and 1 base from J; junction bases left unmatched: 6. From germline, CDR1 is LNHDA and CDR2 SQIVND (reference sequence). Using immunoSEQ multiplex PCR, the repertoire was profiled, and TCRdb retains in-frame clones only, with some absent. The sample contains over 13,000 clones, 70% of which appear only once. This TCR was recovered from a person between 40 and 79 years old with oral cavity squamous cell carcinoma. V is TRBV19 and J is TRBJ2-2; 9 bases align to TRBD1. This sample comprised PBMCs, obtained before nivolumab (anti-PD-1) treatment. CDR3 region: CASRAQGQGNTGELFF. For the CDR3, the DNA is TGTGCCAGTAGGGCCCAGGGACAGGGGAACACCGGGGAGCTGTTTTTT.